The TCR beta chain described here comes from a study of OX40 agonist ivuxolimab in advanced cancers. Background for the entire study: Ivuxolimab was an agonistic, fully human IgG2 monoclonal antibody directed against OX40 (CD134), a costimulatory receptor. Intravenous ivuxolimab was administered to patients every 2 weeks at six dose levels: 0.01, 0.1, 0.3, 1.5, 3 and 10 mg/kg. Of the approximately 50 dose-escalation patients, hepatocellular carcinoma was present in 19, melanoma in roughly 15, renal cell carcinoma in 9 and head and neck cancer in 9. The dose-escalation cohort was about 87% male with a mean age of approximately 60 years, ranging from roughly 20 to 85. Patients were allowed to have had prior anti-PD-1, anti-PD-L1 or anti-CTLA-4 therapy, and approximately 40% of the dose-escalation patients had been treated with checkpoint inhibitors. Three dose-escalation patients achieved partial responses, one with hepatocellular carcinoma and two with cutaneous melanoma. Peripheral TCRbeta sequencing was intended to test whether TCR sequence diversity was altered and clonal T-cell expansion was caused by ivuxolimab. The paper describes the monotherapy dose-escalation part (N of about 47 patients) of the phase I trial of ivuxolimab.

Findings and caveats that apply to the study as a whole: Partial responders in the 0.1-3.0 mg/kg groups had among the lowest normalized peripheral clonal expansion, especially among CD8+ T cells. Low levels of normalized T-cell clonal expansion were also seen in some patients who did not respond. The antigen specificity of the peripheral T cells that underwent clonal expansion was not determined. At doses of 0.1 to 3.0 mg/kg, clonal expansion of both CD4+ and CD8+ T cells in blood was seen between baseline and week 6. After ivuxolimab, expanded clones were on average more numerous among CD8+ T cells than among CD4+ T cells.

As for this clone: What this receptor recognizes is not known. Within one base of it there is no much larger clone, and no base qualities were kept.

The trial excluded patients who had a history of autoimmune disease or who were on systemic immunosuppression. Peripheral blood for TCR sequencing was collected from all dose cohorts at baseline, on cycle 4 day 1, and on cycle 7 day 1. The samples were drawn from a first-in-human, open-label, multicenter phase I dose-escalation trial of ivuxolimab. Adults with locally advanced or metastatic melanoma, renal cell, hepatocellular, or head and neck squamous cell carcinoma were enrolled in the trial. Before TCR sequencing, CD4+ T cells and CD8+ T cells were sorted from peripheral blood as separate populations. There are 16 amino acids in the CDR3, from cysteine to phenylalanine inclusive. Left in the record is the CDR3 DNA by itself, 48 bases read in frame from the first base. The V end loses 10 bases and the J end loses 4 bases, and a stretch of 23 bases separates them. CDR1 and CDR2 were assigned from the germline V gene (reference sequence) as LNHDA and SQIVND.

To sequence the TCRbeta CDR3 region, genomic DNA was isolated from the sorted cells. TCRbeta CDR3 regions were sequenced using the immunoSEQ Assay. This immuneACCESS table, as held by TCRdb, lists in-frame sequences with V and J called but not all clones. Of the missing ones, under half trace to an unresolved V gene in checked studies; the others have no known cause. This sample lists 45,000 to 50,000 clones; approximately 90% were detected once. Of the sample, around a third falls within the top ten clones. The origin of this receptor is an adult with an advanced solid tumor such as melanoma, head and neck, liver or kidney cancer. Here the sequenced sample was CD4+ or CD8+ T cells sorted from blood, taken in a trial of the OX40 agonist ivuxolimab. In this chain, TRBV19 is recombined with TRBJ1-5; a weak D assignment points to TRBD1 (6 bases agree). The CDR3 in this case is CATSTGGRGTNQPQHF. The sequenced DNA: TGTGCCACCTCAACCGGAGGACGGGGGACAAATCAGCCCCAGCATTTT.